The clone carrying this TCR beta chain was observed at least ten times. What it recognizes is unknown. TCR beta CDR3 sequences were amplified from RNA transcripts. First-round RT-PCR with HTBI primers amplified the TCR CDR3 region. One entry per CDR3 protein results from TCRdb running MiXCR on the multiplex PCR reads. Of some 350,000 distinct CDR3 sequences in the sample, about 13% are singletons; the top ten hold 34%. This specimen belongs to a study of T cells in Graves' hyperthyroidism and ophthalmopathy. Looking at the study overall: Sampling of peripheral blood happened at initial diagnosis, prior to any treatment. The study's findings and limits: Prediction of ophthalmopathy progression came a median roughly 6.7 months pre-onset. Most expanded thyroid clonotypes above 0.001 recurred in blood.

Active moderate-to-severe ophthalmopathy, Clinical Activity Score at least 3, NOSPECS at least 4, under 3 months' duration. CDR3 length: 12 amino acids. V was pared by 5 bases and J by 3 bases, with 7 bases between. The germline gives CDR1 LNHNV, CDR2 YYDKDF (reference sequence). The rearrangement links TRBV15 to TRBJ2-5; D is unclear. The sequence was obtained from a middle-aged woman with Graves' ophthalmopathy. The sequenced sample consisted of blood. The CDR3 reads CATSLGKETQYF. The CDR3 DNA reads as TGTGCCACCAGCTTAGGGAAAGAGACCCAGTACTTC.